The 27 T cell receptor beta chains presented below share a single source sample, sequenced in a study of blood T cell repertoires in COVID-19. Profiled with immunoSEQ multiplex PCR; TCRdb holds only in-frame clones, not every one. The data show 60,000 or so clones, over 60% seen once. Sequencing was carried out using peripheral blood. The receptors were gathered from a man under 40 with COVID-19, enrolled during active disease.

The chain has TRBV27 and TRBJ2-7; D may be TRBD1 (5 bases). Deletions cut 5 bases from V and 5 bases from J, with 16 bases between. The CDR3 runs 14 residues. Germline-derived CDR1 and CDR2 are MNHEY and SMNVEV (reference sequence). The CDR3 DNA follows: TGTGCCAGCAGTACCCACGACAGTAGGAACGAGCAGTACTTC. As protein: CASSTHDSRNEQYF.

CDR3 in DNA: TGTGCCAGCAACTACCCAACCGGCGGGGAAGAGACCCAGTACTTC. Translated, it gives CASNYPTGGEETQYF. This sequence joins TRBV2 and TRBJ2-5, with D possibly TRBD2 on 6 matching bases. Trimming left V 7 bases short and J 3 bases short, with 18 bases between. The CDR3 has 15 residues. Germline V gene sequence: CDR1 SNHLY, CDR2 FYNNEI.

J is TRBJ2-5 and V is TRBV10-3, with 12 bases identical to TRBD2. V was clipped by 3 bases and J by 5 bases; unmatched bases: 7. Germline CDR1 is ENHRY and CDR2 is SYGVKD. This CDR3 is 16 amino acids long. DNA of the CDR3: TGTGCCATCAGTGAAGATCTAGCGGGGGGGAAGGAGACCCAGTACTTC. This codes for CAISEDLAGGKETQYF.

This clone was observed once. This chain joins TRBV29-1 and TRBJ2-3; 7 bases line up with TRBD1. V lost 4 bases and J lost 1; bases outside the gene matches: 11. CDR1 is SQVTM and CDR2 is ANQGSEA in the germline V gene. The CDR3 runs to 16 residues. Written as DNA, the CDR3 is TGCAGCGTTGGTAGAGGGGGCCTTATTGGCACAGATACGCAGTATTTT. Amino acids: CSVGRGGLIGTDTQYF.

This chain connects TRBV6-5 to TRBJ2-7; D might be TRBD2 (6 bases). The CDR3 length is 13 residues. V dropped 6 bases and J dropped 3 bases, with 12 bases sitting between them. Germline V gene sequence: CDR1 MNHEY, CDR2 SVGAGI. CDR3 DNA sequence: TGTGCCAGCAGCCGAACGGGGGACTACGAGCAGTACTTC. It codes for CASSRTGDYEQYF.

The genes are TRBV6-1 and TRBJ1-1, with D possibly being TRBD1 (6 bases). This CDR3 contains 14 residues. The ends were cut back, 3 bases at V and 5 bases at J, with 13 bases in the middle. Germline CDR1 reads MNHNS; CDR2 reads SASEGT. The CDR3 sequence is CASSDKGRGTEAFF. In DNA form, the CDR3 reads TGTGCCAGCAGTGATAAGGGCAGGGGAACTGAAGCTTTCTTT.

This clone has more than one count but fewer than ten. The chain recombines TRBV28 with TRBJ2-2; 11 nucleotides match TRBD2. The CDR3 spans 14 residues. V shed 8 bases, J shed 6 bases, and the junction held 5 bases outside the gene matches. In germline, CDR1 is MDHEN, CDR2 SYDVKM. CDR3 region: CASLAGGRAGELFF. CDR3 sequence (DNA): TGTGCCAGCTTAGCGGGGGGGCGTGCCGGGGAGCTGTTTTTT.

The chain carries TRBV4-3 and TRBJ2-6; the D gene is possibly TRBD1 (5 bases). Trimming pared 1 base from V and 0 bases from J, leaving 22 bases between. The CDR3 has 21 amino acids. Germline V gives CDR1 LGHNA, CDR2 YSLEER. As DNA, the CDR3 is TGCGCCAGCAGCCAAGCTGCTTTTCTGGGCAGGGTGAGCTCTGGGGCCAACGTCCTGACTTTC. Its translation is CASSQAAFLGRVSSGANVLTF.

The chain is built from TRBV6-5 and TRBJ1-1; D may be TRBD1 (6 bases). The germline gives CDR1 MNHEY, CDR2 SVGAGI. The ends were cut back, 8 bases at V and 1 base at J, with 11 bases in the middle. The CDR3 totals 13 residues. The CDR3 sequence is CASGRQENTEAFF. DNA of the CDR3: TGTGCCAGCGGAAGACAGGAGAACACTGAAGCTTTCTTT.

V and J are TRBV28 and TRBJ1-1; D gene unclear. The germline V gene has CDR1 MDHEN and CDR2 SYDVKM. V shed 4 bases and J shed 3 bases, with 9 bases lying between them. CDR3 length: 13 amino acids. The DNA of the CDR3 is TGTGCCAGCAGTTATGCGAGGGACACTGAAGCTTTCTTT. Protein: CASSYARDTEAFF. Full variable domain (outside the CDR3, taken from reference TRBV28 and TRBJ1-1): DVKVTQSSRYLVKRTGEKVFLECVQDMDHENMFWYRQDPGLGLRLIYFSYDVKMKEKGDIPEGYSVSREKKERFSLILESASTNQTSMYLCASSYARDTEAFFGQGTRLTVV.

The chain combines TRBV7-2 with TRBJ1-4; tentative D call: TRBD1 (5 bases). The CDR3 loop spans 16 amino acids. Trimming took 1 base from V and 7 from J, leaving 16 bases between them. Germline-derived CDR1 and CDR2 are SGHTA and FQGNSA. The CDR3 nucleotides read TGTGCCAGCAGCTTAGATCGGGGGTTTTGGGGTGAAAAACTGTTTTTT. Amino acids: CASSLDRGFWGEKLFF.

This clone was counted between two and nine times. V gene TRBV28 combines with J gene TRBJ1-2; the D gene is possibly TRBD1 (6 bases). Germline CDR1 and CDR2: MDHEN and SYDVKM. The CDR3 has 15 amino acids. Trimming shortened V by 3 bases and J by 8 bases, and 19 bases separated the two germline ends. Here the CDR3 reads CASSFPGTWKGGYTF. The DNA of the CDR3 is TGTGCCAGCAGTTTCCCAGGGACATGGAAAGGAGGCTACACCTTC.

The J gene is TRBJ2-1, the V gene TRBV6-1; D remains ambiguous. V shed 1 base and J shed 9 bases, with 13 bases lying between them. CDR3 size: 14 residues. Per germline, CDR1 MNHNS and CDR2 SASEGT. In nucleotides, the CDR3 is TGTGCCAGCAGTGAAGGCCTAGAGGCGACTGAGCAGTTCTTC. Translating gives CASSEGLEATEQFF.

The CDR3 spells CSVHRGEKLFF. The CDR3 region has the DNA TGCAGCGTTCATCGGGGTGAAAAACTGTTTTTT. The V call is TRBV29-1, the J call TRBJ1-4, with D uncertain. This CDR3 comprises 11 residues. V lost 5 bases to trimming and J lost 7 bases, with 8 bases between them. Germline V gene data show CDR1 as SQVTM and CDR2 as ANQGSEA.

The chain combines TRBV4-3 with TRBJ2-1; unclear D gene. Germline CDR1 is LGHNA and CDR2 is YSLEER. Trimming took 0 bases from V and 2 from J, leaving 5 bases between them. The CDR3 consists of 14 residues. The CDR3 reads CASSQDSAYNEQFF. CDR3 bases: TGCGCCAGCAGCCAAGATTCAGCCTACAATGAGCAGTTCTTC.

Notes on this clone: Other DNA sequences in the same sample also yield this CDR3. The CDR3 sequence is CASSLGQGTYEQYF. The CDR3 coding sequence is TGTGCCAGCAGCTTGGGACAGGGGACCTACGAGCAGTACTTC. The rearrangement links TRBV7-2 to TRBJ2-7; 10 bases match TRBD1. From germline, CDR1 is SGHTA and CDR2 FQGNSA. The trim removed 3 bases at V and 2 bases at J, leaving 1 base unmatched. This CDR3 region has 14 residues.

The rearrangement joins TRBV24-1 to TRBJ2-5; maybe TRBD1 (6 bases). The CDR3 covers 15 residues. In germline, CDR1 is KGHDR, CDR2 SFDVKD. Trimming took 0 bases from V and 4 from J, leaving 11 bases between them. DNA of the CDR3: TGTGCCACCAGTGATTTGAGATCAGGGGCAGAGACCCAGTACTTC. It specifies CATSDLRSGAETQYF.

CDR3 DNA: TGTGCCTGGAACGCCCTAGGGACAGGCTCCTACAATGAGCAGTTCTTC. Protein: CAWNALGTGSYNEQFF. This chain uses TRBV30 with TRBJ2-1; TRBD1 aligns across 8 bases. CDR3 length: 16 amino acids. The J segment lost 0 bases and the V segment lost 4 bases, leaving 8 bases of the junction unmatched. Germline values: CDR1 GTSNPN, CDR2 SVGIG (reference sequence).

The gene calls are TRBV7-3 and TRBJ2-5; possibly TRBD1 for D (5 bases). Germline-derived CDR1 and CDR2 are SGHTA and FQGTGA. Trimming shortened V by 2 bases and J by 3 bases, and 7 bases separated the two germline ends. There are 13 residues in the CDR3. The CDR3 coding sequence is TGTGCCAGCAGCTTAGAGGACAAAGAGACCCAGTACTTC. The encoded protein is CASSLEDKETQYF.

This clone appeared a few times. This chain uses TRBV9 with TRBJ2-3; the match to TRBD2 covers 7 bases. With V trimmed by 2 bases and J by 4 bases, 7 bases remained unmatched. The germline V gene has CDR1 SGDLS and CDR2 YYNGEE. The CDR3 spans 15 residues. CDR3 in amino acids: CASSVSWGGADTQYF. CDR3 bases: TGTGCCAGCAGCGTCTCTTGGGGGGGTGCAGATACGCAGTATTTT.

The chain carries TRBV7-2 and TRBJ1-5; D not certain. The germline CDR1 and CDR2 sequences are SGHTA and FQGNSA. V was clipped by 5 bases and J by 7 bases, with 15 bases between them. This CDR3 has 14 residues. Here the CDR3 reads CASSTGAEGQPQHF. CDR3 sequence (DNA): TGTGCCAGCAGCACGGGAGCAGAAGGACAGCCCCAGCATTTT.

The CDR3 DNA reads TGTGCCAGCAGCTGGACTAGCGGGAGTAGCACAGATACGCAGTATTTT. This encodes CASSWTSGSSTDTQYF. The chain joins TRBV7-9 to TRBJ2-3, with 13 bases aligning to TRBD2. Germline V gene lookup returns CDR1 SEHNR and CDR2 FQNEAQ (reference sequence). This CDR3 spans 16 amino acids. Unmatched junction bases numbered 1, after V lost 4 bases and J lost 0 bases.

This sequence joins TRBV4-1 and TRBJ1-1; 7 bases line up with TRBD1. CDR1 is MGHRA and CDR2 is YSYEKL in the germline V gene. Germline trimming cut 4 bases from V and 0 bases from J; bases unmatched to any gene: 20. The CDR3 is made up of 20 amino acids. This CDR3 reads CASSPRGPRTGVAMNTEAFF. The CDR3, as DNA: TGCGCCAGCAGCCCCCGGGGGCCTCGGACAGGTGTCGCCATGAACACTGAAGCTTTCTTT.

The V and J genes are TRBV18 and TRBJ2-1; 10 nucleotides line up with TRBD1. The CDR3 has 16 residues. Germline lookup yields CDR1 KGHSH and CDR2 LQKENI. After removal of 3 bases from V and 12 bases from J, the junction contained 14 bases not matched to a gene. CDR3 in DNA: TGTGCCAGCTCACCCCCCGGGACAGGGGACTTTCAGGGGCAGTTCTTC. It specifies CASSPPGTGDFQGQFF.

This chain uses TRBV2 with TRBJ1-5; 7 bases agree with TRBD1. Germline assignment: CDR1 SNHLY and CDR2 FYNNEI. CDR3 size: 15 residues. The J segment lost 2 bases and the V segment lost 2 bases, leaving 3 bases of the junction unmatched. CDR3: CASSEWDRGNQPQHF. CDR3 sequence (DNA): TGTGCCAGCAGTGAATGGGACAGAGGCAATCAGCCCCAGCATTTT.

V is TRBV11-3 and J is TRBJ2-7, with TRBD1 identical over 10 bases. V lost 4 bases, J lost 6 bases, and 6 bases stayed unmatched. Per germline, CDR1 SGHNT and CDR2 YENEEA. This CDR3 is built from 14 residues. As DNA, the CDR3 is TGTGCCAGCAGCTCTCGAGGGACAGGGGTCGAGCAGTACTTC. Translation: CASSSRGTGVEQYF.

The chain employs TRBV7-3 and TRBJ2-2; no clear D gene. V lost 1 base and J lost 0, with 9 bases in between. Germline V gene lookup returns CDR1 SGHTA and CDR2 FQGTGA. The CDR3 is made up of 16 amino acids. The CDR3 DNA sequence: TGTGCCAGCAGCTTAATTCGTAATACGAACACCGGGGAGCTGTTTTTT. Its translation: CASSLIRNTNTGELFF.